This T cell receptor beta chain was recovered during a study of T cells in Graves' hyperthyroidism and ophthalmopathy. Study information: Peripheral blood was taken when the disease was first diagnosed, before any treatment began. Study observations and caveats: Peripheral blood also featured most of the thyroid clonotypes expanded above 0.001.

As concerns this clonotype: The antigen is unknown.

Fresh peripheral blood, around 9.3 ml, was the source of the PBMCs. Amplification of TCR beta CDR3 regions used RNA as the template. Carried out on the TCR CDR3, a first-round RT-PCR used the HTBI primer set. TCRdb ran MiXCR on the multiplex PCR reads and lists one entry per CDR3 protein. The data contain 300,000 to 450,000 distinct CDR3 sequences, 15% to 20% of them seen just once; the ten biggest clones take up 15% to 18%. V gave up 8 bases and J gave up 6 bases; unmatched junction bases: 8. CDR3 size: 14 residues. CDR1 is MNHEY and CDR2 is SMNVEV in the germline V gene (reference sequence). The chain couples TRBV27 to TRBJ2-7; 12 bases line up with TRBD2. Sequencing was done on a sample of blood. This clonotype originated in a woman aged 40 to 50 with Graves' ophthalmopathy. CDR3 amino acids: CASGRRLAGVEQYF. The CDR3 DNA is TGTGCCAGCGGCCGCCGACTAGCGGGAGTCGAGCAGTACTTC.